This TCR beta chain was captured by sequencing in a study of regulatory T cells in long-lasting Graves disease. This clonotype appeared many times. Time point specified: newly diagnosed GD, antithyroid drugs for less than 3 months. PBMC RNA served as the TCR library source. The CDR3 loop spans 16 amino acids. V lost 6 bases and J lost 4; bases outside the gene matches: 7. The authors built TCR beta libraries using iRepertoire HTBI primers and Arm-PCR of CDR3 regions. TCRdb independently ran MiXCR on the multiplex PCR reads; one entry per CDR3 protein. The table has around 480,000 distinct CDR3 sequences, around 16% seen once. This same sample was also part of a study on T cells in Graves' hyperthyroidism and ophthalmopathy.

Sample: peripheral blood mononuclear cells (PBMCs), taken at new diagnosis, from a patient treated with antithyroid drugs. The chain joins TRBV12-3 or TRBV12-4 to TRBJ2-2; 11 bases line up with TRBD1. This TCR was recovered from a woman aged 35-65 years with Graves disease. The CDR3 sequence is CASRTGQGAPTGELFF. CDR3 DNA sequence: TGTGCCAGCAGAACAGGACAGGGGGCGCCCACCGGGGAGCTGTTTTTT.